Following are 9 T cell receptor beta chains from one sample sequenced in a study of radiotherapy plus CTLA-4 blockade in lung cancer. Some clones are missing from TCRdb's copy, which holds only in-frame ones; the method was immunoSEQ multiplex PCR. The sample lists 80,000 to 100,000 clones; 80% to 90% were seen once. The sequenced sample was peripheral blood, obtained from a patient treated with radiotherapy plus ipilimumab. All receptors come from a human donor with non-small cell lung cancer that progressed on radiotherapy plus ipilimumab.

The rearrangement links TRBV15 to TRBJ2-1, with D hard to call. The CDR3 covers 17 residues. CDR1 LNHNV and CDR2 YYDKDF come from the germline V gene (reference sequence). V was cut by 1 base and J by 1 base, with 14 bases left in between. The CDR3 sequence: CATSRVRESPSYNEQFF. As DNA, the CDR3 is TGTGCCACCAGCAGAGTTCGCGAATCCCCTTCCTACAATGAGCAGTTCTTC.

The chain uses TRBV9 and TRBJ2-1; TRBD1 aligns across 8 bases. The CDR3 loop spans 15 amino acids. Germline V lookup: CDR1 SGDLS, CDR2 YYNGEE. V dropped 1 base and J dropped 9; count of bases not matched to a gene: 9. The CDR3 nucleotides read TGTGCCAGCAGCGTACTGCAGGGGGCCCCAAGTGAGCAGTTCTTC. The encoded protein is CASSVLQGAPSEQFF.

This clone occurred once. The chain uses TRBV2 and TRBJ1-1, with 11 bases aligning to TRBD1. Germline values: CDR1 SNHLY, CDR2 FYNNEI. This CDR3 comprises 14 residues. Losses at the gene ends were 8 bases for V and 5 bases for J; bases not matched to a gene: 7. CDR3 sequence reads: CASGRTGGVTEAFF. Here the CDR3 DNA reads TGTGCCAGCGGGCGGACAGGGGGCGTGACTGAAGCTTTCTTT.

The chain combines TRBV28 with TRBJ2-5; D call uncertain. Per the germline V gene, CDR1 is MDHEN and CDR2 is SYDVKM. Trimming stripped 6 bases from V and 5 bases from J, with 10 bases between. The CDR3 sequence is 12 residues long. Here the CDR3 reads CASSLRRETQYF. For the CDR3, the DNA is TGTGCCAGCAGCCTCCGGCGGGAGACCCAGTACTTC.

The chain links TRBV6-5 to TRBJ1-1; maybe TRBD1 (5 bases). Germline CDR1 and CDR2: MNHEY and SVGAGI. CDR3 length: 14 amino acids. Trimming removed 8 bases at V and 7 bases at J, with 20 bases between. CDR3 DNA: TGTGCCAGCCCCCCCGGTGGCGGGGCCCGTGAAGCTTTCTTT. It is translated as CASPPGGGAREAFF.

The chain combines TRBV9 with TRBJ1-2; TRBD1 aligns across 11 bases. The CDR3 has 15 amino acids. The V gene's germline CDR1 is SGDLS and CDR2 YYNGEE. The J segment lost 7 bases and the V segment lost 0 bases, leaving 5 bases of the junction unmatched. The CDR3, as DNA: TGTGCCAGCAGCGTAGAAGGACAGGGGGCGGGTGGCTACACCTTC. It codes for CASSVEGQGAGGYTF.

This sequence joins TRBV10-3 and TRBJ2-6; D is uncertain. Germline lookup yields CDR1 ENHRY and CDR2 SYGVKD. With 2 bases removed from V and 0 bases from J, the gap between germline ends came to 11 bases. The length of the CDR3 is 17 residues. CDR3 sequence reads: CAISEGPGRSGANVLTF. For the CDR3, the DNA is TGTGCCATCAGTGAGGGGCCGGGCCGCTCTGGGGCCAACGTCCTGACTTTC.

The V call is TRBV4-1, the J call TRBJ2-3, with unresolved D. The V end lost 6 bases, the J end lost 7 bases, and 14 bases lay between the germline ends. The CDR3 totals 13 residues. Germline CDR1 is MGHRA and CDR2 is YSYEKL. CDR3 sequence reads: CASSHTRSYTQYF. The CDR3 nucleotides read TGCGCCAGCAGTCATACAAGATCTTATACGCAGTATTTT.

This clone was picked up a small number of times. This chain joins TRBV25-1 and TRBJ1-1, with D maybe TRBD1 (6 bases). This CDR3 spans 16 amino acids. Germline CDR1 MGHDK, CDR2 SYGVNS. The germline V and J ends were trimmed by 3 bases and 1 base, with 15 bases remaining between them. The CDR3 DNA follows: TGTGCCAGCAGTGATTCTTTCAGACAGGAGAACACTGAAGCTTTCTTT. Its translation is CASSDSFRQENTEAFF.